This TCR beta chain was captured in a study of blood T cells in healthy people across ages (dated by TCRdb to about 2015). The study in broad terms: In model experiments, template switching captured roughly one uniquely barcoded TCR beta cDNA molecule for every two T cells. The study analyzed two additional independent replicas of 1 million unique cDNA reads from the same blood draw for two donors, one aged 18 to 29 and one aged 80 or older. To avoid experimental bias, donors of different ages were spread randomly across the sequencing lanes. Donors were grouped into four age groups: young (average 16 years), middle-aged (about 40), aged (approximately 58) and long-lived (approximately 75). The study measured age-related changes in TCR beta repertoire diversity using deep sequencing normalized with unique cDNA molecular identifiers. Overall results and qualifications from the work: As age increased, observed TCR beta diversity per million T cells dropped in a roughly linear way, and a significant reduction was already evident by age 40. Because donor CMV infection status was unknown, age-related changes in expanded clonotypes were potentially confounded. The long-lived group showed more naive CD4+ T cells, fewer expanded clones and increased TCR diversity than the aged group, suggesting age selection. Estimates of total diversity from one million sequenced T cells were regarded as lower bounds and underestimates. Conclusive comparison of naive and antigen-experienced compartments was prevented by the profiling of bulk unsorted PBMCs. The percentage of naive T cells measured by flow cytometry correlated strongly with observed TCR beta diversity.

Donors were a few dozen systemically healthy Caucasian individuals from Russia aged roughly 6 to 95 years. Roughly 10 milliliters of peripheral blood were collected from each donor into EDTA-treated Vacutainer tubes. Ficoll-Paque density-gradient centrifugation was used to isolate PBMCs, with at least 7 million per sample. Total RNA was extracted from PBMCs with Trizol reagent, with at least 6 micrograms obtained per sample. For every donor, flow cytometry on a PBMC aliquot measured the percentage of naive CD45RAhigh/CD27high T cells. This clonotype was counted between two and nine times. Its target antigen remains unknown. Base qualities are not recorded, but no much larger clone differs from it by a single base. Library preparation used 5' RACE. This sample was sequenced with an Illumina HiSeq 2500. A second about 6 to 11 cycle PCR used a sample-barcoded 5' primer and a J-beta primer mix. Each TCR beta cDNA molecule received a unique molecular identifier from a template-switch 5' adaptor carrying 12 random nucleotides. Each sample yielded at least 2.5 million CDR3-containing paired-end reads. First-strand cDNA synthesis was performed from all RNA using the Mint cDNA synthesis kit, with priming by a TRBC-specific oligonucleotide. All cDNA was treated with uracil-DNA glycosylase and then went through a first 18-cycle PCR with the universal primers M1SS and BC2_uni_R. Regarding the original processing steps: Each sample was normalized by randomly selecting 1 million high-quality reads, each carrying a distinct molecular identifier. Instead of being binned into consensus sequences, reads that shared molecular identifiers were thrown out. MiTCR, run with a Q25 quality threshold and the strictest error-elimination algorithm, handled CDR3 identification, clonotype clustering and error correction. Lower-bound total TCR beta diversity was estimated with a nonparametric unseen species model using Euler transformation. Starting from the raw public reads, TCRdb applied fastp trimming at Q25, assembled clones with MiXCR and retained in-frame beta chains. Entries that share a CDR3 protein sequence are merged under the most common genes and DNA. TCRdb's processing, not the study's, gives the V and J calls here. This sample holds about 1.6 million distinct CDR3 sequences; about 35% were observed only once. Jointly, the top ten make up about 11% of the sample.

V loses 4 bases of germline sequence and J loses 2 bases, and the interval between the two ends is 15 bases. Looking up the germline V gene (reference sequence) yields CDR1 LGHDT and CDR2 YNNKEL. Taken from cysteine to phenylalanine, the CDR3 has 15 residues. Left in the record is the CDR3 DNA by itself, 45 bases read in frame from the first base. Rearrangement joined TRBV3-1 to TRBJ2-7; matching of 6 bases hints at TRBD1 as the D gene. Material: blood. This clonotype was obtained from a woman under 40 in good health. The CDR3 region has the sequence CASSPRQATAYEQYF. DNA sequence: TGTGCCAGCAGCCCCAGACAGGCGACAGCCTACGAGCAGTACTTC.